These 4 T cell receptor beta chains came from one sample sequenced in a study of siplizumab effects on memory and regulatory T cells. Using immunoSEQ multiplex PCR, the repertoire was profiled, and TCRdb retains in-frame clones only, with some absent. The sample holds around 100,000 clones, roughly 90% seen once. The specimen sequenced was CD4+ T cells sorted from blood. These receptors all come from a human donor in good health.

V gene TRBV4-2 combines with J gene TRBJ2-7, with D perhaps TRBD2 (7 bases). V dropped 2 bases and J dropped 0 bases, with 14 bases sitting between them. The germline V gene encodes CDR1 LGHNA and CDR2 YNFKEQ. The CDR3 is made up of 16 amino acids. The CDR3 nucleotides are TGTGCCAGCAGCCAAACCGGGGGGCCGAGCTCCTACGAGCAGTACTTC. Translated: CASSQTGGPSSYEQYF.

The chain has TRBV18 and TRBJ2-3; 7 bases are a match to TRBD1. V trimming: 8 bases; J trimming: 1 base; junction bases outside the gene matches: 12. The CDR3 sequence is 16 residues long. Germline assignment: CDR1 KGHSH and CDR2 LQKENI. Here the CDR3 reads CASQSRTGRRTDTQYF. In nucleotides, the CDR3 is TGTGCCAGCCAATCCAGGACAGGACGACGCACAGATACGCAGTATTTT. Full variable domain (rest looked up from reference TRBV18 and TRBJ2-3): NAGVMQNPRHLVRRRGQEARLRCSPMKGHSHVYWYRQLPEEGLKFMVYLQKENIIDESGMPKERFSAEFPKEGPSILRIQQVVRGDSAAYFCASQSRTGRRTDTQYFGPGTRLTVL.

This chain connects TRBV19 to TRBJ2-3, with 9 bases identical to TRBD2. V was pared by 9 bases and J by 5 bases, with 12 bases of the junction left unmatched. The germline CDR1 and CDR2 sequences are LNHDA and SQIVND (reference sequence). The CDR3 spans 15 residues. CDR3 sequence: CASTLRAGGRDTQYF. The CDR3 region has the DNA TGTGCCAGCACCCTCAGGGCGGGAGGGCGAGATACGCAGTATTTT.

Written as DNA, the CDR3 is TGCGCCAGCAGGAGGGATACTGAAGCTTTCTTT. Its translation: CASRRDTEAFF. V is TRBV5-1 and J is TRBJ1-1; D unclear. This CDR3 region has 11 residues. Germline loops: CDR1 SGHRS, CDR2 YFSETQ. Trimming removed 5 bases from V and 5 bases from J, with 7 bases in between.